Below, 17 T cell receptor beta chains from the same sample are listed, as sequenced in a study of tumor-infiltrating lymphocytes in primary liver carcinoma (dated by TCRdb to 2017 to 2019). The sequencer listed for this sample is Illumina HiSeq 2500. TCRbeta-specific cDNA was reverse-transcribed from roughly 500 ng total RNA using a constant-region primer and ProtoScript II reverse transcriptase. TCRbeta libraries were built with three nested multiplex PCR rounds, a slightly modified ARM-PCR procedure. The first two PCR rounds used multiplex TRBV1-TRBV30 forward primers with a Cbeta reverse primer, each for roughly 10 cycles. TCRdb reprocessing: public reads trimmed at Q25 with fastp, clones called with MiXCR, in-frame beta chains kept. Every distinct CDR3 protein forms one entry, paired with its most common genes and DNA. The sample data list about 50,000 distinct CDR3 sequences, and about 78% of these were observed just once. Of the sample, about 24% falls within the top ten clones.

Without any cell sorting, total RNA and DNA were extracted together from around 20-30 mg of bulk tissue using the AllPrep DNA/RNA mini kit. Sequences were obtained from liver tumor tissue from sampling region 5. The cell subset or site label on this specimen signifies: tumor region T5, tumor centre. These receptors were obtained from a man aged 35-49 years with primary liver carcinoma and hepatitis B virus infection.

This clonotype has just one count. One base away lies a much larger clone, so this may be a sequencing read error. The chain is built from TRBV2 and TRBJ2-2; a possible D gene is TRBD1 (6 bases). The CDR3 runs 15 residues. From germline, CDR1 is SNHLY and CDR2 FYNNEI. This CDR3 reads CASSMTGFNTRELFF. CDR3 DNA sequence: TGTGCCAGCAGCATGACAGGTTTTAACACCAGGGAGCTGTTTTTT.

On this clonotype itself: The junction shows a germline mismatch at one end, possibly a read error. This chain joins TRBV28 and TRBJ2-5; D perhaps matches TRBD1 (6 bases). There are 13 residues in the CDR3. The germline gives CDR1 MDHEN, CDR2 SYDVKM. CDR3 nucleotides: TGTGCCAGCAGCAAACAGGGCCCAGAGACCCTGTACTTC. This codes for CASSKQGPETLYF.

Regarding this clonotype: Mismatch with germline at one junction end may stem from a read error. This chain connects TRBV11-3 to TRBJ2-1; D is unclear. This CDR3 is 13 amino acids long. CDR1 SGHNT and CDR2 YENEEA come from the germline V gene. The CDR3 sequence: CASSLGVSNNELF. For the CDR3, the DNA is TGTGCCAGCAGCTTAGGCGTCTCGAACAATGAGCTCTTC.

The gene calls are TRBV29-1 and TRBJ2-5, with D perhaps TRBD1 or TRBD2 (5 bases each). There are 14 residues in the CDR3. The V end lost 8 bases, the J end lost 7 bases, and 23 bases lay between the germline ends. From germline, CDR1 is SQVTM and CDR2 ANQGSEA. As DNA, the CDR3 is TGCAGCTGCCACGTCGGGGCGGGCCAAAGGACCCAGTACTTC. Its protein is CSCHVGAGQRTQYF.

About this clonotype: A junction boundary mismatches the germline segment, possibly from a read error. The gene calls are TRBV5-1 and TRBJ2-3; D gene uncertain. This CDR3 is built from 15 residues. Per germline, CDR1 SGHRS and CDR2 YFSETQ. The CDR3 loop reads CAGSLTPSSTDTQYF. CDR3 sequence (DNA): TGCGCCGGCAGCTTAACCCCCTCTAGCACAGATACGCAGTATTTT. Complete variable domain (other parts from reference TRBV5-1 and TRBJ2-3): KAGVTQTPRYLIKTRGQQVTLSCSPISGHRSVSWYQQTPGQGLQFLFEYFSETQRNKGNFPGRFSGRQFSNSRSEMNVSTLELGDSALYLCAGSLTPSSTDTQYFGPGTRLTVL.

This rearrangement joins TRBV18 to TRBJ2-1; D could derive from TRBD1 or TRBD2 (5 bases each). Trimming stripped 5 bases from V and 5 bases from J, with 13 bases between. Germline loops: CDR1 KGHSH, CDR2 LQKENI. This CDR3 has 14 amino acids. The CDR3 nucleotides are TGTGCCAGCTCAGCGACAGTGAGGGACAATGAGCAGTTCTTC. Its translation: CASSATVRDNEQFF. The entire variable domain, with the rest obtained from reference TRBV18 and TRBJ2-1, is as follows: NAGVMQNPRHLVRRRGQEARLRCSPMKGHSHVYWYRQLPEEGLKFMVYLQKENIIDESGMPKERFSAEFPKEGPSILRIQQVVRGDSAAYFCASSATVRDNEQFFGPGTRLTVL.

This clonotype was seen only a few times. V usage is TRBV7-2 and J usage is TRBJ2-1, with 14 bases identical to TRBD2. The CDR3 consists of 15 residues. V was clipped by 4 bases and J by 9 bases; unmatched bases: 5. CDR1 and CDR2 from the germline V gene are SGHTA and FQGNSA. The CDR3 DNA reads TGTGCCAGCAGCTCGACTAGCGGGAGGGCCACTGAGCAGTTCTTC. Translating gives CASSSTSGRATEQFF.

This clonotype was seen a few times. This sequence may be a read error, since a much larger clone differs from it by one base. The rearrangement joins TRBV4-3 to TRBJ1-1, with D possibly being TRBD1 (5 bases). V gave up 4 bases and J gave up 3 bases, with 15 bases separating them. In germline, CDR1 is LGHNA, CDR2 YSLEER. This CDR3 has 15 amino acids. CDR3 sequence: CASSPQRTCDTEAFF. The CDR3 DNA reads as TGCGCCAGCAGCCCCCAGCGGACATGTGACACTGAAGCTTTCTTT.

Regarding this clonotype: A junction boundary mismatches the germline segment, possibly from a read error. J is TRBJ1-6 and V is TRBV19; D is unclear. Germline CDR1 is LNHDA and CDR2 is SQIVND (reference sequence). The CDR3 is 15 residues long. This CDR3 is CANSIKIRNNSPLHF. The CDR3 DNA is TGTGCCAATAGTATCAAGATCCGCAATAATTCACCTCTCCACTTT.

Of note for this clonotype: Germline and junction disagree at one end, which may indicate a read error. The chain combines TRBV5-5 with TRBJ2-2; TRBD2 might be the D (5 bases). CDR1 SGHKS and CDR2 YYEKEE come from the germline V gene (reference sequence). The CDR3 loop spans 12 amino acids. CDR3 region: CVSRLHTGELIF. The CDR3 DNA sequence: TGTGTCAGCAGACTCCACACCGGGGAGCTAATTTTT.

Remarks on this clonotype: An end of the junction differs from the germline gene, which may be a read error. The J gene is TRBJ2-7, the V gene TRBV29-1, with 13 bases matching TRBD2. This CDR3 comprises 16 residues. The germline V gene has CDR1 SQVTM and CDR2 ANQGSEA. The DNA of the CDR3 is TGCAGCGCGCGGACTAGCGGGAGCTCAATACACTACGAACAGTACTTC. Translated: CSARTSGSSIHYEQYF.

With respect to this clonotype: It is likely a read error, because the conserved phenylalanine at the end of the CDR3 is missing. The CDR3 is CASSLNAHEQFS. CDR3 DNA: TGTGCCAGCAGCTTAAATGCCCACGAGCAGTTCTCC. The chain links TRBV11-3 to TRBJ2-1; no definite D call. V was cut by 2 bases and J by 10 bases, with 9 bases left in between. This CDR3 has 12 residues. CDR1 is SGHNT and CDR2 is YENEEA in the germline V gene.

As to this clonotype: Because it lacks the conserved phenylalanine or tryptophan at the end, this CDR3 is likely a read error. The chain has TRBV11-1 and TRBJ2-7; D is unresolved. Trimming pared 6 bases from V and 1 base from J, leaving 10 bases between. Germline V gene sequence: CDR1 SGHAT, CDR2 FQDESV (reference sequence). The CDR3 sequence is 13 residues long. The DNA of the CDR3 is TGTGCCAGCAGAAGGAAGCGATCCTACGAGCAGTACCTC. Amino acid sequence: CASRRKRSYEQYL.

Comments on this clonotype: Germline is not matched at one junction end, which may reflect a read error. The chain carries TRBV28 and TRBJ2-1; TRBD2 matches 15 bases. The CDR3 extends over 18 amino acids. Germline values: CDR1 MDHEN, CDR2 SYDVKM. The CDR3 loop reads CANSPLGLAGGPCNEQFF. CDR3 nucleotide sequence: TGTGCCAACAGTCCCCTCGGACTAGCGGGAGGGCCCTGCAATGAGCAGTTCTTC.

This clonotype was observed a few times. The conserved closing phenylalanine or tryptophan is absent in this CDR3, likely reflecting a read error. The chain uses TRBV6-6 and TRBJ1-1; 8 nucleotides align to TRBD1. From germline, CDR1 is MNHNY and CDR2 SVGAGI (reference sequence). The CDR3 extends over 13 amino acids. In DNA form, the CDR3 reads TGCGCCAGCAGCACAGGGGGGACTACCGAAGCTTTCTTA. As protein: CASSTGGTTEAFL.

In its sample, this clonotype is medium-sized (0.01 to 0.1%). The chain has TRBV10-2 and TRBJ2-7; D unclear. The germline V and J ends were trimmed by 4 bases and 3 bases, with 10 bases remaining between them. CDR3 length: 13 residues. The germline V gene encodes CDR1 WSHSY and CDR2 SAAADI. CDR3 nucleotides: TGCGCCAGCAGTGGGGCACTCTACTACGAGCAGTACTTC. It translates to CASSGALYYEQYF.

As for this clonotype: A read error may produce the germline difference seen at one junction end. V usage is TRBV11-2 and J usage is TRBJ2-4, with 10 bases lining up with TRBD2. In germline, CDR1 is SGHAT, CDR2 FQNNGV. This CDR3 region has 16 residues. CDR3 residues: CGSLDTSGIAKNIQYF. In DNA form, the CDR3 reads TGTGGCAGCTTAGATACTAGCGGGATTGCCAAAAACATTCAGTACTTC.